A single sample is the source of the 16 T cell receptor beta chains below, sequenced in a study of shared clonotypes between healthy human individuals (TCRdb year 2020). Libraries were built with the immunoSEQ multiplex PCR assay. The clones in this table, taken by TCRdb from immuneACCESS, are in-frame only. Not every clone is retained; where verified, under half of the shortfall comes from an unresolved V gene, and the cause of the rest is unknown. The sample table shows about 980,000 clones, and over 60% are seen once. The ten largest clones take up nearly 1.5% of the sample. The material sequenced was memory CD4+ T cells sorted from blood. What the cell subset or site label conveys for this sample: CD45RA-negative fraction. These receptors originate from a young man in good health.

This clone was counted once. This chain connects TRBV18 to TRBJ2-7; perhaps TRBD1 as D (6 bases). V lost 4 bases, J lost 6 bases, and 22 bases lay in between. CDR3 length equals 16 residues. The germline V gene encodes CDR1 KGHSH and CDR2 LQKENI. The CDR3 here is CASSLWTETLLVEQYF. DNA for the CDR3: TGTGCCAGCTCACTTTGGACAGAAACCCTCCTAGTCGAGCAGTACTTC.

The V call is TRBV16, the J call TRBJ2-7; tentatively, D is TRBD1 (5 bases). CDR1 and CDR2 (germline): KGHSY, FQNENV. V was clipped by 4 bases and J by 6 bases, with 16 bases between them. The CDR3 is 14 amino acids. As DNA, the CDR3 is TGTGCCAGCAGCCGGGATGCAAGGGGCGGCGAGCAGTACTTC. Translated, it gives CASSRDARGGEQYF.

The chain recombines TRBV6-6 with TRBJ1-2; 9 positions match TRBD1. From germline, CDR1 is MNHNY and CDR2 SVGAGI (reference sequence). This CDR3 is built from 13 residues. After removal of 6 bases from V and 6 bases from J, the junction contained 5 bases not matched to a gene. This chain's CDR3 is CASRKQGADGYTF. CDR3 in DNA: TGTGCCAGCAGAAAACAGGGGGCAGATGGCTACACCTTC.

As regards this clone: Compared with germline, one end of the junction differs, possibly owing to a read error. The CDR3: CASSPRLAGVAEQFF. The CDR3 DNA reads TGTGCTAGCAGCCCTCGACTAGCGGGGGTAGCTGAGCAGTTCTTC. The chain employs TRBV7-7 and TRBJ2-1; TRBD2 matches at 12 bases. In germline, CDR1 is SSHAT, CDR2 FNYEAQ (reference sequence). There are 15 residues in the CDR3.

The rearrangement links TRBV7-9 to TRBJ1-1; 8 positions match TRBD1. This CDR3 has 16 residues. Germline V gives CDR1 SEHNR, CDR2 FQNEAQ (reference sequence). V shed 6 bases, J shed 5 bases, and the junction held 14 bases outside the gene matches. CDR3 amino acids: CASSPTGVRWETEAFF. As DNA, the CDR3 is TGTGCCAGCAGTCCGACAGGGGTGAGATGGGAAACTGAAGCTTTCTTT.

This chain joins TRBV5-4 and TRBJ2-7; no firm D call. Germline lookup yields CDR1 SGHNT and CDR2 YYREEE (reference sequence). There are 12 residues in the CDR3. V was cut by 10 bases and J by 7 bases, with 18 bases left in between. CDR3 loop: CACRPLAGEQYF. CDR3 bases: TGTGCCTGTCGCCCGTTAGCTGGTGAGCAGTACTTC.

As regards this clone: Other DNA sequences within the sample encode an identical CDR3. This chain joins TRBV5-1 and TRBJ2-5; the D is unclear. This CDR3 region has 13 residues. With 0 bases removed from V and 5 bases from J, the gap between germline ends came to 8 bases. Germline CDR1 is SGHRS and CDR2 is YFSETQ. The CDR3 sequence is CASSLAGSETQYF. The CDR3 DNA sequence: TGCGCCAGCAGCTTGGCTGGTTCCGAGACCCAGTACTTC.

The chain is built from TRBV4-3 and TRBJ2-7; 9 bases are a match to TRBD2. There are 18 residues in the CDR3. J gave up 2 bases and V 0 bases, and 11 bases lay outside the gene matches. Per the germline V gene, CDR1 is LGHNA and CDR2 is YSLEER. This CDR3 is CASSQDRPSAGGTYEQYF. In DNA form, the CDR3 reads TGCGCCAGCAGCCAAGATCGGCCTTCAGCGGGAGGCACCTACGAGCAGTACTTC.

This clone has a single count. The rearrangement links TRBV6-5 to TRBJ1-3; D unclear. Deletions cut 0 bases from V and 0 bases from J, with 3 bases between. This CDR3 spans 14 amino acids. Germline V gene data show CDR1 as MNHEY and CDR2 as SVGAGI. This CDR3 reads CASSYSSSGNTIYF. The CDR3 DNA reads TGTGCCAGCAGTTACTCGAGCTCTGGAAACACCATATATTTT.

The genes are TRBV4-3 and TRBJ2-5, with D possibly TRBD2 on 6 matching bases. Germline V gene sequence: CDR1 LGHNA, CDR2 YSLEER. CDR3 size: 12 residues. V gave up 6 bases and J gave up 6 bases, with 11 bases separating them. DNA for the CDR3: TGCGCCAGCAGTGGAGGGTGGAAGACCCAGTACTTC. This sequence encodes CASSGGWKTQYF.

The table lists this clone with many counts. For the CDR3, the DNA is TGTGCCAGCAGCTTAGCTGGACAGGGAGATTCACCCCTCCACTTT. It encodes CASSLAGQGDSPLHF. The chain uses TRBV7-6 and TRBJ1-6; 8 bases map to TRBD1. In germline, CDR1 is SGHVS, CDR2 FNYEAQ. The junction had 3 bases not matched to a gene; V was cut back by 0 bases and J by 8 bases. The CDR3 has 15 residues.

V is TRBV6-1 and J is TRBJ1-6; possible D gene TRBD1, 5 bases. V gave up 7 bases and J gave up 7 bases, with 14 bases separating them. The CDR3 has 14 residues. The germline V gene has CDR1 MNHNS and CDR2 SASEGT. The CDR3 is CASTRGYANSPLHF. In DNA form, the CDR3 reads TGTGCCAGCACAAGGGGATATGCGAATTCACCCCTCCACTTT.

The V and J genes are TRBV5-1 and TRBJ1-6; 7 bases fit TRBD1. The length of the CDR3 is 14 residues. Unmatched junction bases numbered 6, after V lost 5 bases and J lost 7 bases. Germline CDR1 and CDR2: SGHRS and YFSETQ. The CDR3 nucleotides read TGCGCCAGCAGGGATGGGACAGTAAATTCACCCCTCCACTTT. Its translation is CASRDGTVNSPLHF.

Remarks on this clone: Other DNA sequences in the sample encode the same CDR3. The chain is built from TRBV30 and TRBJ2-3, with a weak D call TRBD1 (6 bases). The CDR3 covers 18 residues. Germline V gives CDR1 GTSNPN, CDR2 SVGIG (reference sequence). V shed 3 bases and J shed 3 bases, with 25 bases lying between them. The CDR3, as DNA: TGTGCCTGGAGCGACATCGGCGTTTGGGGGCGATCGACAGATACGCAGTATTTT. It codes for CAWSDIGVWGRSTDTQYF.

The CDR3 coding sequence is TGTGCCAGCAGCTTAGTTGGGACCCAGTACTTC. Protein: CASSLVGTQYF. J is TRBJ2-5 and V is TRBV7-2; the D is unclear. Germline V lookup: CDR1 SGHTA, CDR2 FQGNSA. V was trimmed by 1 base and J by 7 bases, leaving 4 bases between them. The length of the CDR3 is 11 residues.

The table lists this clone with many counts. The chain employs TRBV2 and TRBJ2-1; no clear D. Germline lookup yields CDR1 SNHLY and CDR2 FYNNEI. V gave up 4 bases and J gave up 4 bases, with 11 bases separating them. The CDR3 contains 14 residues. The CDR3 reads CASSGVAAYNEQFF. CDR3 nucleotide sequence: TGTGCCAGCAGTGGGGTAGCAGCTTACAATGAGCAGTTCTTC.